What follows are 26 T cell receptor beta chains derived from one specimen sequenced in a study of T cells expressing NK-cell markers. Each CDR3 protein gets one entry in TCRdb, which reprocessed the 5' RACE reads and gives no DNA. The data show 300,000 to 500,000 distinct CDR3 sequences, and the top ten clones hold about 10%. The specimen sequenced was blood T cells: a sorted CD56 or NKG2C T cell subset, CD4+ or CD8+ T cells, or bulk PBMC T cells (not recorded which). These receptors were obtained from a woman aged 45 to 65 in good health.

The genes are TRBV3-1 and TRBJ2-5. This CDR3 has 14 residues. The V gene's germline CDR1 is LGHDT and CDR2 YNNKEL (reference sequence). The CDR3 sequence: CASSHWRSQETQYF.

The gene calls are TRBV11-2 and TRBJ1-4; absent DNA, TCRdb's TRBD1 call cannot be checked. Germline V gene sequence: CDR1 SGHAT, CDR2 FQNNGV. The CDR3 sequence is 17 residues long. The CDR3 sequence: CASSPGQGIGTNEKLFF.

This rearrangement joins TRBV7-8 to TRBJ1-5; TCRdb proposes TRBD1, but this gene call is untestable without DNA. The CDR3 consists of 17 residues. CDR1 and CDR2 from the germline V gene are SGHVS and FQNEAQ. The CDR3 region is CASSLIPDVYSNQPQHF.

V and J are TRBV24-1 and TRBJ2-1; TCRdb proposes TRBD1, but this gene call is untestable without DNA. This CDR3 contains 16 residues. CDR1 is KGHDR and CDR2 is SFDVKD in the germline V gene. The chain's CDR3 is CATSDPGQGLRDEQFF.

The gene calls are TRBV12-5 and TRBJ1-2. Germline assignment: CDR1 LGHNT and CDR2 FRNRAP. The CDR3 has 13 residues. The CDR3 region is CASGLPIFYGYTF.

The chain uses TRBV12-3 or TRBV12-4 and TRBJ2-3. The CDR3 has 14 amino acids. CDR3 sequence: CASSLLQSTDTQYF.

The rearrangement links TRBV20-1 to TRBJ1-2; TCRdb reports TRBD1, a call that lacks DNA to check it against. Germline CDR1 and CDR2: DFQATT and SNEGSKA (reference sequence). This CDR3 region has 14 residues. The CDR3: CSARVGQGSRGYTF.

The chain recombines TRBV12-3 or TRBV12-4 with TRBJ2-3; the TCRdb D gene call, TRBD2, has no DNA to confirm it. The CDR3 is made up of 15 amino acids. CDR3 residues: CASSEGTKHPDTQYF.

V is TRBV12-3 or TRBV12-4 and J is TRBJ2-1; no DNA is available, so the TRBD2 call from TCRdb remains unchecked. CDR3 length: 15 amino acids. The CDR3 protein is CASSFFPSGSSEQFF.

The CDR3 region is CAISAPPGQGFSEQYF. This chain links TRBV10-3 with TRBJ2-7; TCRdb outputs TRBD1, but without DNA this stays unchecked. The CDR3 length is 16 residues. CDR1 is ENHRY, CDR2 SYGVKD, per germline.

The rearrangement uses TRBV3-1 and TRBJ2-2; there is no DNA to check the TCRdb D call of TRBD1. Germline V gene lookup returns CDR1 LGHDT and CDR2 YNNKEL (reference sequence). The CDR3 sequence is 16 residues long. The chain's CDR3 is CASSPMTVTNTGELFF.

The V call is TRBV5-5, the J call TRBJ1-2; TCRdb indicates TRBD1, and absent DNA this call remains unverified. This CDR3 is built from 16 residues. Germline V lookup: CDR1 SGHKS, CDR2 YYEKEE (reference sequence). The CDR3 region is CASTTLTGGYNYGYTF. Together with reference TRBV5-5 and TRBJ1-2, the CDR3 gives the full variable domain: DAGVTQSPTHLIKTRGQQVTLRCSPISGHKSVSWYQQVLGQGPQFIFQYYEKEERGRGNFPDRFSARQFPNYSSELNVNALLLGDSALYLCASTTLTGGYNYGYTFGSGTRLTVV.

This chain links TRBV3-1 with TRBJ1-6; TCRdb gives TRBD1 as the D gene, but with no DNA this cannot be confirmed. Germline V gives CDR1 LGHDT, CDR2 YNNKEL (reference sequence). CDR3 length equals 16 residues. CDR3: CASSQEVGTGSSPLHF.

The chain couples TRBV5-5 to TRBJ2-5. Germline values: CDR1 SGHKS, CDR2 YYEKEE (reference sequence). The CDR3 is 14 amino acids. CDR3 protein: CASSLGLPPETQYF.

The rearrangement uses TRBV11-1 and TRBJ2-1; TCRdb selects TRBD2, and the lack of DNA leaves this call unchecked. Per germline, CDR1 SGHAT and CDR2 FQDESV (reference sequence). The CDR3 has 16 residues. The CDR3 loop reads CASSQIAGGPGNEQFF. The full variable domain, its missing parts supplied by reference TRBV11-1 and TRBJ2-1, is EAEVAQSPRYKITEKSQAVAFWCDPISGHATLYWYRQILGQGPELLVQFQDESVVDDSQLPKDRFSAERLKGVDSTLKIQPAELGDSAMYLCASSQIAGGPGNEQFFGPGTRLTVL.

The chain employs TRBV5-1 and TRBJ2-3; TCRdb outputs TRBD1, but without DNA this stays unchecked. This CDR3 has 16 amino acids. The germline gives CDR1 SGHRS, CDR2 YFSETQ. CDR3 region: CASGETGGPLTDTQYF.

The chain joins TRBV14 to TRBJ2-7; the TRBD2 assignment by TCRdb is unverifiable without DNA. Germline V CDR1 and CDR2: SGHDN, FVKESK. There are 15 residues in the CDR3. The CDR3 loop is CASSLGVRLAYEQYF.

The chain combines TRBV5-1 with TRBJ2-3; TCRdb names TRBD2, which stays unverified in the absence of DNA. Germline CDR1 reads SGHRS; CDR2 reads YFSETQ. The CDR3 has 16 residues. The CDR3 spells CASSAGLALFTDTQYF. Combining the CDR3 with reference TRBV5-1 and TRBJ2-3 gives the whole variable domain KAGVTQTPRYLIKTRGQQVTLSCSPISGHRSVSWYQQTPGQGLQFLFEYFSETQRNKGNFPGRFSGRQFSNSRSEMNVSTLELGDSALYLCASSAGLALFTDTQYFGPGTRLTVL.

V and J are TRBV12-3 or TRBV12-4 and TRBJ2-1; TCRdb picks TRBD1, but there is no DNA to check that call. The CDR3 contains 14 residues. The CDR3 loop reads CASSSLLTGNEQFF.

The chain joins TRBV20-1 to TRBJ2-3; TCRdb gives TRBD2 as the D gene, but with no DNA this cannot be confirmed. Germline CDR1 and CDR2: DFQATT and SNEGSKA (reference sequence). This CDR3 spans 17 amino acids. The CDR3 is CSARSRASARDTDTQYF.

Here the CDR3 reads CASSRPEREGKTETQYF. V and J are TRBV3-1 and TRBJ2-5; TCRdb calls TRBD2, which cannot be checked without DNA. The CDR3 extends over 17 amino acids. CDR1 and CDR2 from the germline V gene are LGHDT and YNNKEL (reference sequence).

This rearrangement joins TRBV12-3 or TRBV12-4 to TRBJ2-5. This CDR3 spans 13 amino acids. The CDR3 region is CASSLSSLETQYF.

The gene calls are TRBV5-4 and TRBJ1-5. Germline V gene lookup returns CDR1 SGHNT and CDR2 YYREEE (reference sequence). The CDR3 length is 13 residues. This chain's CDR3 is CASSRREGQPQHF.

The chain links TRBV30 to TRBJ2-1; TCRdb returns TRBD2, unconfirmable since there is no DNA. CDR3 length: 16 amino acids. Germline CDR1 and CDR2: GTSNPN and SVGIG (reference sequence). CDR3 amino acids: CAWSVLSAGGYNEQFF.

The chain carries TRBV12-3 or TRBV12-4 and TRBJ1-1. The CDR3 runs 15 residues. The CDR3 loop reads CASSFFVSMNTEAFF.

The chain links TRBV6-1 to TRBJ2-3; TCRdb's D call, TRBD1, is unchecked because there is no DNA. There are 17 residues in the CDR3. Germline lookup yields CDR1 MNHNS and CDR2 SASEGT. The CDR3 here is CASSEDTLWGSVDTQYF.